This paragraph reports one T cell receptor beta chain. This entry comes from a study of blood T cell repertoires in COVID-19. Looking at the study overall: Sample material is recorded as cDNA or gDNA derived from T cells, B-cell-depleted T cells, or PBMCs.

Clones were sequenced by immunoSEQ multiplex PCR, and TCRdb holds only the in-frame ones, with some missing. The repertoire includes 130,000 or so clones, around 89% of them detected once, and about 4.1% sits in the top ten. Germline-derived CDR1 and CDR2 are SGHTA and FQGNSA. This CDR3 has 15 amino acids. V was clipped by 5 bases and J by 7 bases; unmatched bases: 10. The rearrangement uses TRBV7-2 and TRBJ1-4; 7 nucleotides line up with TRBD1. The clonotype originates from a man aged 60 to 69 with COVID-19, enrolled during active disease. Sequencing was done on a sample of peripheral blood. The CDR3 reads CASSTTGPTVEKLFF. Here the CDR3 DNA reads TGTGCCAGCAGCACGACAGGGCCAACCGTTGAAAAACTGTTTTTT.